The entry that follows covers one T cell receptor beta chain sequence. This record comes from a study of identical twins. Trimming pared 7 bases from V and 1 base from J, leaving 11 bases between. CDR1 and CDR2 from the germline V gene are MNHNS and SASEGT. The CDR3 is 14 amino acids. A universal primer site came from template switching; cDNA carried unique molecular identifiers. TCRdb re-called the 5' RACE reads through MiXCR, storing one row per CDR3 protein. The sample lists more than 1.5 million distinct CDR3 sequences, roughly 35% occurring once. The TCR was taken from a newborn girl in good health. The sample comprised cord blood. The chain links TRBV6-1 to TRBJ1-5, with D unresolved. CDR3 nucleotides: TGTGCCAGCACGATGAGGACGAGCAATCAGCCCCAGCATTTT. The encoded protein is CASTMRTSNQPQHF.